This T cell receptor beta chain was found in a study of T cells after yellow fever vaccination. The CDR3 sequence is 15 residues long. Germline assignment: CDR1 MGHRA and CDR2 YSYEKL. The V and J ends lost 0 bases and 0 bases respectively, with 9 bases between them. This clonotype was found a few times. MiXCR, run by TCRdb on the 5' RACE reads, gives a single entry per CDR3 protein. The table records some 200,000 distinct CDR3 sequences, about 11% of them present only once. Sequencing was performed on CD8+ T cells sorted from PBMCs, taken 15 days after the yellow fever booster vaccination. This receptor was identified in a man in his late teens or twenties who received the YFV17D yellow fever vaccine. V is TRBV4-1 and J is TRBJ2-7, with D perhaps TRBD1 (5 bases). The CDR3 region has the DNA TGCGCCAGCAGCCAAGATCAAACAGGCTCCTACGAGCAGTACTTC. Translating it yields CASSQDQTGSYEQYF.